The clone carrying this T cell receptor beta chain was observed many times. What it binds is unknown. These data belong to a study of T-cell reconstitution after alpha-beta-depleted transplantation in children. Looked up from germline, CDR1 is SNHLY and CDR2 is FYNNEI. Trimming removed 6 bases at V and 3 bases at J, with 14 bases between. This CDR3 is 14 amino acids long. This sample's TCRbeta library carried unique molecular identifier barcodes. From the PCR reads, TCRdb called clonotypes with MiXCR, one entry per CDR3 protein. This table holds 400,000 to 550,000 distinct CDR3 sequences, over 9.5% found once. Regarding the study as a whole: High day-60 TCRbeta diversity in some patients came from surviving recipient T cells and thymic progenitors. One year post-transplant, T-cell counts and diversity were largely derived from T cells produced anew. In patients about two months after transplant, alpha-beta T cells reportedly arose from several hundred expanded graft clones.

The receptor comes from a child aged 2-15 years with inherited bone marrow failure, due to receive a stem cell transplant. The rearrangement links TRBV2 to TRBJ1-1; maybe TRBD1 (6 bases). This specimen was PBMCs, taken before TCRalphabeta/CD19-depleted stem cell transplant. In DNA form, the CDR3 reads TGTGCCAGCAGGTTGGACAGCCCGCACACTGAAGCTTTCTTT. Encoded protein: CASRLDSPHTEAFF.